This TCR beta chain was obtained from a study of cytomegalovirus exposure and HLA in healthy donors. This CDR3 contains 14 residues. V was shortened by 1 base and J by 6 bases, with 11 bases between the two germline ends. Germline CDR1 SGHDN, CDR2 FVKESK. PCR amplification relied on 60 Vbeta primers (plus 13 Jbeta primers). Sequencing used immunoSEQ multiplex PCR; TCRdb keeps in-frame clones, though not all of them. The table records 150,000 to 250,000 clones, roughly 85% of them present only once. Study results and caveats: A later analysis linked a missense variant in DCLRE1C to the trimming of TCR beta V and J genes. What was likely a sequencing artifact was a cluster of highly shared sequence variants.

A word on this clone: The antigen is undetermined.

V and J are TRBV14 and TRBJ2-3; D gene unclear. This TCR was sampled from a woman in her twenties or thirties in good health and CMV-seropositive. Sequenced material: PBMCs. The CDR3 DNA reads TGTGCCAGCAGCCAAGTAAGCACCATCGATACGCAGTATTTT. The encoded protein is CASSQVSTIDTQYF.